The T cell receptor (beta chain) under discussion was sequenced for a study of T-cell reconstitution after alpha-beta-depleted transplantation in children. Unique molecular identifiers tagged the TCRbeta library. TCRdb itself ran the PCR reads through MiXCR, one entry per CDR3 protein. The data hold 640,000 or so distinct CDR3 sequences, with 16% observed a single time. Germline assignment: CDR1 DFQATT and CDR2 SNEGSKA (reference sequence). V lost 0 bases, J lost 4 bases, and 3 bases stayed unmatched. The CDR3 spans 15 residues. This clonotype occurred a few times. This TCR was sampled from a human donor who donated a stem cell graft to a child with acute myeloid leukemia. The chain links TRBV20-1 to TRBJ2-2; 9 bases match TRBD1. The sequenced sample was PBMCs from the stem cell graft donor, obtained from the stem cell graft. The chain's CDR3 is CSARDWDRVTGELFF. CDR3 sequence (DNA): TGCAGTGCTAGAGATTGGGACAGGGTCACCGGGGAGCTGTTTTTT.